This TCR beta chain was recorded in a study of blood T cell repertoires in COVID-19. This CDR3 has 13 residues. The trim removed 1 base at V and 10 bases at J, leaving 5 bases unmatched. Germline CDR1 reads LNHDA; CDR2 reads SQIVND (reference sequence). This clone was observed once. TCRdb's copy holds only in-frame clones and misses some; the assay was immunoSEQ multiplex PCR. In the table there are approximately 41,000 clones, around 87% of which are singletons. The chain joins TRBV19 to TRBJ1-1; 8 nucleotides agree with TRBD1. The source of this sequence is a woman over 75 with active COVID-19. The sequenced material came from peripheral blood. CDR3 protein: CASSIGGTGGAFF. CDR3 in DNA: TGTGCCAGTAGTATAGGGGGCACAGGGGGAGCTTTCTTT. The full variable domain, rest sourced from reference TRBV19 and TRBJ1-1, is DGGITQSPKYLFRKEGQNVTLSCEQNLNHDAMYWYRQDPGQGLRLIYYSQIVNDFQKGDIAEGYSVSREKKESFPLTVTSAQKNPTAFYLCASSIGGTGGAFFGQGTRLTVV.